The clone carrying this T cell receptor beta chain was seen many times. Its antigen is unknown. These data belong to a study of T-cell reconstitution after alpha-beta-depleted transplantation in children. Study outcomes and limitations: Most T-cell counts and diversity one year after the transplant came from T cells that were newly produced.

TCRbeta library construction was performed incorporating unique molecular identifiers. Each CDR3 protein gets one entry after TCRdb re-called the PCR reads with MiXCR. The sample has some 300,000 distinct CDR3 sequences, around 10% seen once. CDR1 is KGHDR and CDR2 is SFDVKD in the germline V gene. This CDR3 spans 15 amino acids. Between the trimmed V and J ends, which lost 5 bases and 4 bases, there was a span of 13 bases. The sequence came from a boy under two years old with acute myeloid leukemia, due to receive a stem cell transplant. V and J are TRBV24-1 and TRBJ2-2, with D tentatively TRBD1 (5 bases). This specimen was PBMCs, taken before TCRalphabeta/CD19-depleted stem cell transplant. The CDR3 region is CATSARKGFTGELFF. CDR3 DNA: TGTGCCACCAGTGCCCGTAAGGGGTTCACCGGGGAGCTGTTTTTT.